A single sample gave rise to the 18 T cell receptor beta chains below, sequenced in a study of blood T cell repertoires in COVID-19. Repertoires were generated with immunoSEQ multiplex PCR, while TCRdb's copy carries only in-frame clones and drops some. Of under 75,000 clones in the sample, about 83% were seen once. The specimen was peripheral blood. The receptors originated from a human donor in a cohort sampled during active COVID-19.

This chain links TRBV5-1 with TRBJ2-7; D unresolved. Germline-derived CDR1 and CDR2 are SGHRS and YFSETQ. V gave up 0 bases and J gave up 2 bases, with 9 bases separating them. The CDR3 totals 14 residues. The CDR3 coding sequence is TGCGCCAGCAGCTTGGCCCCTGGCACCTACGAGCAGTACTTC. It encodes CASSLAPGTYEQYF.

The gene calls are TRBV5-1 and TRBJ2-5; 13 bases match TRBD2. The germline CDR1 and CDR2 sequences are SGHRS and YFSETQ. This CDR3 is 16 amino acids long. V shed 4 bases and J 5 bases; nucleotides not matched to a gene: 8. CDR3 loop: CASSDGLAGAWETQYF. DNA of the CDR3: TGCGCCAGCAGCGACGGACTAGCGGGAGCATGGGAGACCCAGTACTTC.

The rearrangement uses TRBV5-1 and TRBJ2-4, with TRBD1 identical over 9 bases. After removal of 0 bases from V and 6 bases from J, the junction contained 7 bases not matched to a gene. The germline gives CDR1 SGHRS, CDR2 YFSETQ. The CDR3 extends over 16 amino acids. This CDR3 is CASSLVKTGGTNIQYF. For the CDR3, the DNA is TGCGCCAGCAGCTTGGTCAAGACAGGGGGAACAAACATTCAGTACTTC.

This clone was recorded at least ten times. This chain joins TRBV5-8 and TRBJ1-1; D not certain. Germline V gene lookup returns CDR1 SGHTS and CDR2 YDEGEE. This CDR3 contains 12 residues. The ends were cut back, 4 bases at V and 2 bases at J, with 6 bases in the middle. The CDR3 spells CASSIINTEAFF. CDR3 nucleotides: TGTGCCAGCAGCATCATCAACACTGAAGCTTTCTTT.

This clone was seen only a few times. The chain is built from TRBV24-1 and TRBJ2-3; 8 nucleotides line up with TRBD1. The CDR3 extends over 17 amino acids. The germline V gene has CDR1 KGHDR and CDR2 SFDVKD. J gave up 1 base and V 2 bases, and 7 bases lay outside the gene matches. The CDR3: CATSDSVPGQGTDTQYF. CDR3 in DNA: TGTGCCACCAGTGATTCCGTCCCGGGACAGGGCACAGATACGCAGTATTTT.

The CDR3 bases are TGTGCCAGCAGCCAGGGACTAGCGGGAAGGTTAGAGCAGTTCTTC. The encoded protein is CASSQGLAGRLEQFF. The V and J genes are TRBV5-4 and TRBJ2-1; 13 bases line up with TRBD2. The germline gives CDR1 SGHNT, CDR2 YYREEE (reference sequence). Germline trimming cut 4 bases from V and 10 bases from J; bases unmatched to any gene: 8. CDR3 length: 15 amino acids.

The gene calls are TRBV18 and TRBJ1-2; D perhaps matches TRBD1 (5 bases). Germline values: CDR1 KGHSH, CDR2 LQKENI. The CDR3 covers 16 residues. V was pared by 2 bases and J by 0 bases, with 13 bases between. In DNA form, the CDR3 reads TGTGCCAGCTCACCAAAAGTAGGGGTTTCTAACTATGGCTACACCTTC. It is translated as CASSPKVGVSNYGYTF.

The chain recombines TRBV28 with TRBJ2-3; a weak D match, TRBD1 (5 bases). Germline V lookup: CDR1 MDHEN, CDR2 SYDVKM. The ends were cut back, 5 bases at V and 6 bases at J, with 18 bases in the middle. CDR3 length: 15 amino acids. As DNA, the CDR3 is TGTGCCAGCAGTCCACCTAATACAGGTTTGGATACGCAGTATTTT. Translated, it gives CASSPPNTGLDTQYF.

The rearrangement uses TRBV18 and TRBJ2-7, with 7 bases identical to TRBD1. CDR1 is KGHSH and CDR2 is LQKENI in the germline V gene. CDR3 size: 15 residues. The V segment lost 1 base and the J segment 4 bases; nucleotides outside the gene matches: 7. The CDR3 DNA follows: TGTGCCAGCTCACCACAGACAGGGCCGGGGTACGAGCAGTACTTC. Translating it yields CASSPQTGPGYEQYF.

This clone appeared a single time. The V gene is TRBV19, the J gene TRBJ2-7, with 11 bases lining up with TRBD1. With 6 bases clipped from V and 2 bases from J, the junction kept 12 bases outside the gene matches. Germline V gene data show CDR1 as LNHDA and CDR2 as SQIVND (reference sequence). The CDR3 runs to 17 residues. Written as DNA, the CDR3 is TGTGCCAGTAGCGGACAGGGGGCCTTGAAGGGGGCCTACGAGCAGTACTTC. The encoded protein is CASSGQGALKGAYEQYF.

CDR3 nucleotides: TGTGCCAGCAGCTTGGGCGCAAACTCCTACGAGCAGTACTTC. Amino acid sequence: CASSLGANSYEQYF. The chain is built from TRBV7-3 and TRBJ2-7; D not resolved. Deletions cut 3 bases from V and 0 bases from J, with 9 bases between. The CDR3 totals 14 residues. Germline assignment: CDR1 SGHTA and CDR2 FQGTGA. The whole variable domain, remainder taken from reference TRBV7-3 and TRBJ2-7, is GAGVSQTPSNKVTEKGKYVELRCDPISGHTALYWYRQSLGQGPEFLIYFQGTGAADDSGLPNDRFFAVRPEGSVSTLKIQRTERGDSAVYLCASSLGANSYEQYFGPGTRLTVT.

The chain recombines TRBV5-1 with TRBJ2-5; the D is unclear. With 0 bases removed from V and 2 bases from J, the gap between germline ends came to 8 bases. CDR1 and CDR2 from the germline V gene are SGHRS and YFSETQ. CDR3 size: 14 residues. CDR3 loop: CASSLGLKQETQYF. Written as DNA, the CDR3 is TGCGCCAGCAGCTTGGGACTTAAACAAGAGACCCAGTACTTC. Full variable domain (missing parts from reference TRBV5-1 and TRBJ2-5): KAGVTQTPRYLIKTRGQQVTLSCSPISGHRSVSWYQQTPGQGLQFLFEYFSETQRNKGNFPGRFSGRQFSNSRSEMNVSTLELGDSALYLCASSLGLKQETQYFGPGTRLLVL.

This clone was counted only a few times. Other DNA sequences in this specimen translate into the identical CDR3. The chain employs TRBV9 and TRBJ2-7; 8 bases are a match to TRBD1. Germline V gives CDR1 SGDLS, CDR2 YYNGEE. CDR3 length: 15 amino acids. With V trimmed by 4 bases and J by 2 bases, 8 bases remained unmatched. The CDR3 nucleotides are TGTGCCAGCAGCCCCCGGACAGGGACCACCTACGAGCAGTACTTC. Translation gives CASSPRTGTTYEQYF.

The rearrangement links TRBV11-1 to TRBJ2-5, with D perhaps matching TRBD1 (5 bases). CDR1 and CDR2 from the germline V gene are SGHAT and FQDESV (reference sequence). The CDR3 totals 15 residues. Trimming took 4 bases from V and 2 from J, leaving 14 bases between them. The CDR3 DNA follows: TGTGCCAGCAGCTCAAGTTGGGGCAGTCAAGAGACCCAGTACTTC. It is translated as CASSSSWGSQETQYF.

V gene TRBV19 combines with J gene TRBJ1-1; the D gene is possibly TRBD1 (5 bases). The germline V and J ends were trimmed by 7 bases and 1 base, with 10 bases remaining between them. The CDR3 contains 13 residues. The germline gives CDR1 LNHDA, CDR2 SQIVND (reference sequence). The CDR3 here is CASISDRNTEAFF. CDR3 DNA sequence: TGTGCCAGTATCTCCGACAGGAACACTGAAGCTTTCTTT. The full variable domain, completed using reference TRBV19 and TRBJ1-1, is DGGITQSPKYLFRKEGQNVTLSCEQNLNHDAMYWYRQDPGQGLRLIYYSQIVNDFQKGDIAEGYSVSREKKESFPLTVTSAQKNPTAFYLCASISDRNTEAFFGQGTRLTVV.

The CDR3 region has the DNA TGCAGCGTTGAAGATCTTGCTAGCGGGAGGGCCGCAGATACGCAGTATTTT. Translated, it gives CSVEDLASGRAADTQYF. The V call is TRBV29-1, the J call TRBJ2-3; 12 nucleotides match TRBD2. J lost 4 bases, V lost 0 bases, and 8 bases had no gene match. The CDR3 has 17 amino acids. Germline V gives CDR1 SQVTM, CDR2 ANQGSEA.

This clone was recorded only once. The V call is TRBV6-5, the J call TRBJ2-1; 7 nucleotides match TRBD1. Germline CDR1 is MNHEY and CDR2 is SVGAGI. The CDR3 covers 12 residues. Trimming at V came to 8 bases and at J to 6 bases, leaving 4 bases not matched to a gene. This CDR3 reads CASADRPNEQFF. The CDR3 DNA follows: TGTGCCAGCGCGGACAGGCCCAATGAGCAGTTCTTC.

The chain carries TRBV27 and TRBJ2-7; 9 nucleotides agree with TRBD2. The ends lost 6 bases at V and 3 bases at J; junction bases unmatched: 6. CDR3 size: 14 residues. Per the germline V gene, CDR1 is MNHEY and CDR2 is SMNVEV (reference sequence). DNA for the CDR3: TGTGCCAGCAGCTCGGAGCGGGGGGTCTACGAGCAGTACTTC. Protein sequence: CASSSERGVYEQYF.